Following are 24 T cell receptor beta chains from one sample sequenced in a study of glioma-infiltrating T cells after dendritic cell vaccination. Only in-frame clones appear in the TCRdb table, and some are missing; sequencing was by immunoSEQ multiplex PCR. The table lists about 82,000 clones, 85% to 90% of them singletons. Sequencing was performed on blood, taken before dendritic cell vaccination. The receptors stem from a human donor with glioblastoma.

This chain connects TRBV6-5 to TRBJ2-2; D gene unclear. CDR3 length: 12 residues. Trimming took 4 bases from V and 5 from J, leaving 5 bases between them. Germline V lookup: CDR1 MNHEY, CDR2 SVGAGI. As DNA, the CDR3 is TGTGCCAGCAGTTCCGCGACCGGGGAGCTGTTTTTT. This codes for CASSSATGELFF.

This clone was detected once. The chain uses TRBV13 and TRBJ2-2, with D perhaps matching TRBD2 (7 bases). Per germline, CDR1 PRHDT and CDR2 FYEKMQ (reference sequence). The CDR3 loop spans 16 amino acids. V dropped 4 bases and J dropped 4 bases, with 16 bases sitting between them. CDR3 DNA sequence: TGTGCCAGCAGCTCAAGGTCGGGGGGCGGCACCGGGGAGCTGTTTTTT. Translated: CASSSRSGGGTGELFF.

V usage is TRBV5-4 and J usage is TRBJ1-1, with TRBD1 identical over 11 bases. Germline CDR1 and CDR2: SGHNT and YYREEE (reference sequence). V gave up 4 bases and J gave up 5 bases; unmatched junction bases: 4. This CDR3 region has 14 residues. CDR3 in amino acids: CASSGTGGWTEAFF. The CDR3, as DNA: TGTGCCAGCAGCGGGACAGGGGGATGGACTGAAGCTTTCTTT. The whole variable domain, remainder taken from reference TRBV5-4 and TRBJ1-1, is ETGVTQSPTHLIKTRGQQVTLRCSSQSGHNTVSWYQQALGQGPQFIFQYYREEENGRGNFPPRFSGLQFPNYSSELNVNALELDDSALYLCASSGTGGWTEAFFGQGTRLTVV.

Only a few counts were recorded for this clone. V and J are TRBV9 and TRBJ2-5, with 7 bases matching TRBD2. The CDR3 totals 15 residues. V lost 0 bases, J lost 1 base, and 3 bases stayed unmatched. Germline-derived CDR1 and CDR2 are SGDLS and YYNGEE. The CDR3 nucleotides read TGTGCCAGCAGCGTAGCGGGGGGACTCCAAGAGACCCAGTACTTC. It is translated as CASSVAGGLQETQYF.

The chain employs TRBV9 and TRBJ1-3; D gene ambiguous. CDR1 and CDR2 (germline): SGDLS, YYNGEE. V was shortened by 0 bases and J by 1 base, with 14 bases between the two germline ends. This CDR3 has 17 amino acids. CDR3 DNA sequence: TGTGCCAGCAGCGTAGACCTGGAGAGGAGATCTGGAAACACCATATATTTT. Protein sequence: CASSVDLERRSGNTIYF.

This chain joins TRBV7-9 and TRBJ2-4; D possibly corresponds to TRBD1 (5 bases). CDR1 and CDR2 (germline): SEHNR, FQNEAQ (reference sequence). V was shortened by 1 base and J by 4 bases, with 8 bases between the two germline ends. The CDR3 totals 14 residues. CDR3 sequence (DNA): TGTGCCAGCAGCTTAGAAGCAGGGAAAAACATTCAGTACTTC. It encodes CASSLEAGKNIQYF.

The chain recombines TRBV2 with TRBJ1-2; 9 bases fit TRBD1. The CDR3 is 16 amino acids. Germline V gene data show CDR1 as SNHLY and CDR2 as FYNNEI. V was pared by 6 bases and J by 5 bases, with 13 bases of the junction left unmatched. The CDR3 sequence: CASSRDRAAQRYGYTF. The CDR3 region has the DNA TGTGCCAGCAGCCGGGACAGGGCGGCTCAGAGATATGGCTACACCTTC.

The gene calls are TRBV7-9 and TRBJ1-3; 12 nucleotides match TRBD1. CDR3 length equals 17 residues. Per germline, CDR1 SEHNR and CDR2 FQNEAQ (reference sequence). Trimming cost V 0 bases and J 3 bases; bases outside gene matches: 3. As DNA, the CDR3 is TGTGCCAGCAGCTTAGCAGGGACAGGGGGCGTTGGAAACACCATATATTTT. It specifies CASSLAGTGGVGNTIYF.

The chain carries TRBV4-1 and TRBJ2-5; maybe TRBD2 (6 bases). The CDR3 loop spans 17 amino acids. V lost 5 bases and J 2 bases, leaving 21 bases between the germline ends. Germline-derived CDR1 and CDR2 are MGHRA and YSYEKL. The CDR3 sequence: CASSRRGSSSGQETQYF. In DNA form, the CDR3 reads TGCGCCAGCAGCAGAAGAGGTAGTAGTAGCGGACAAGAGACCCAGTACTTC.

The rearrangement joins TRBV6-1 to TRBJ2-7; D possibly corresponds to TRBD2 (5 bases). Germline values: CDR1 MNHNS, CDR2 SASEGT. V was clipped by 3 bases and J by 4 bases, with 13 bases between them. The CDR3 extends over 14 amino acids. The CDR3 DNA follows: TGTGCCAGCAGTGAGTTTTCGGGGATATACGAGCAGTACTTC. It translates to CASSEFSGIYEQYF.

This chain uses TRBV5-3 with TRBJ2-2; 8 bases line up with TRBD2. TRBV5-3 is given ORF status, its function remaining uncertain. CDR3 length equals 17 residues. V shed 0 bases, J shed 3 bases, and the junction held 7 bases outside the gene matches. CDR3 nucleotides: TGTGCCAGAAGCTTGGCGGGGGGGGCGTCCCACACCGGGGAGCTGTTTTTT. Its translation: CARSLAGGASHTGELFF.

V usage is TRBV7-2 and J usage is TRBJ2-7; D gene uncertain. Germline loops: CDR1 SGHTA, CDR2 FQGNSA. The CDR3 is made up of 15 amino acids. The germline V and J ends were trimmed by 2 bases and 2 bases, with 13 bases remaining between them. This CDR3 is CASSLSYTPTYEQYF. The CDR3 DNA follows: TGTGCCAGCAGCTTATCTTATACTCCAACCTACGAGCAGTACTTC.

The chain links TRBV5-5 to TRBJ1-2; D is uncertain. The CDR3 is 12 amino acids. Trimming took 3 bases from V and 6 from J, leaving 9 bases between them. CDR1 and CDR2 from the germline V gene are SGHKS and YYEKEE (reference sequence). The CDR3 protein is CASSSTLDGYTF. CDR3 nucleotides: TGTGCCAGCAGCTCAACGCTAGATGGCTACACCTTC.

The rearrangement joins TRBV5-3 to TRBJ1-2, with D hard to call. TRBV5-3 is classed as an ORF, of uncertain function. The CDR3 is made up of 15 amino acids. With 6 bases removed from V and 3 bases from J, the gap between germline ends came to 18 bases. CDR3 protein: CARTEATGADYGYTF. The CDR3 DNA reads TGTGCCAGAACCGAAGCCACGGGAGCCGACTATGGCTACACCTTC.

The chain recombines TRBV4-1 with TRBJ2-7; 12 bases match TRBD1. CDR3 length equals 16 residues. V lost 3 bases and J lost 7; bases outside the gene matches: 10. Germline CDR1 is MGHRA and CDR2 is YSYEKL. CDR3: CASSQRLRDRGLEQYF. As DNA, the CDR3 is TGCGCCAGCAGCCAGAGGCTCCGGGACAGGGGGCTTGAGCAGTACTTC.

This chain links TRBV25-1 with TRBJ2-1; the match to TRBD2 covers 9 bases. V lost 8 bases and J lost 9; bases outside the gene matches: 8. Germline CDR1 is MGHDK and CDR2 is SYGVNS. The CDR3 extends over 13 amino acids. The DNA of the CDR3 is TGTGCCAGCCAGGCGGGAGGGCCGGGTGAGCAGTTCTTC. Protein sequence: CASQAGGPGEQFF.

This chain links TRBV19 with TRBJ2-7; 7 nucleotides match TRBD1. This CDR3 is built from 15 residues. CDR1 LNHDA and CDR2 SQIVND come from the germline V gene (reference sequence). V dropped 4 bases and J dropped 1; count of bases not matched to a gene: 7. CDR3 residues: CASSTAGTASYEQYF. The CDR3 nucleotides are TGTGCCAGTAGTACCGCCGGGACAGCATCCTACGAGCAGTACTTC.

The V and J genes are TRBV19 and TRBJ1-5; the D gene is possibly TRBD1 (6 bases). The V end was cut by 4 bases, the J end by 7 bases, with 11 bases between. Germline CDR1 is LNHDA and CDR2 is SQIVND (reference sequence). The CDR3 runs 13 residues. The DNA for the CDR3 is TGTGCCAGTAGTAGGGGGGGCGACCAGCCCCAGCATTTT. This sequence encodes CASSRGGDQPQHF.

DNA of the CDR3: TGCGCCAGCAGCCGACAGATTGTGGCGGGATACAATGAGCAGTTCTTC. Residues: CASSRQIVAGYNEQFF. The V call is TRBV4-1, the J call TRBJ2-1; maybe TRBD2 (6 bases). The CDR3 extends over 16 amino acids. The V gene's germline CDR1 is MGHRA and CDR2 YSYEKL. V dropped 4 bases and J dropped 4 bases, with 17 bases sitting between them.

This clone was seen a handful of times. V is TRBV5-1 and J is TRBJ2-3; TRBD1 agrees at 11 bases. The germline CDR1 and CDR2 sequences are SGHRS and YFSETQ. With V trimmed by 4 bases and J by 6 bases, 7 bases remained unmatched. The CDR3 loop spans 15 amino acids. In nucleotides, the CDR3 is TGCGCCAGCAGCAACGGACAGGGGGCGATGGATACGCAGTATTTT. It encodes CASSNGQGAMDTQYF.

The chain carries TRBV5-1 and TRBJ1-1, with D possibly matching TRBD1 (6 bases). CDR3 size: 16 residues. Trimming took off 4 bases at V and 0 bases at J, with 16 bases between the two ends. Germline V lookup: CDR1 SGHRS, CDR2 YFSETQ. The CDR3 coding sequence is TGCGCCAGCAGCCCGGGCAGTGGGGGCTTGAACACTGAAGCTTTCTTT. This codes for CASSPGSGGLNTEAFF.

The CDR3 loop reads CASSILGLADGGGTQYF. Here the CDR3 DNA reads TGTGCCAGTAGTATTCTGGGACTAGCGGATGGGGGGGGTACGCAGTATTTT. V and J are TRBV19 and TRBJ2-3; 11 nucleotides agree with TRBD2. This CDR3 spans 17 amino acids. Germline CDR1 reads LNHDA; CDR2 reads SQIVND (reference sequence). V lost 3 bases, J lost 8 bases, and 13 bases stayed unmatched.

V and J are TRBV4-1 and TRBJ2-2; 8 bases fit TRBD2. The CDR3 runs to 16 residues. With V trimmed by 4 bases and J by 7 bases, 11 bases remained unmatched. Germline assignment: CDR1 MGHRA and CDR2 YSYEKL. Here the CDR3 DNA reads TGCGCCAGCAGCCCTCAGGAAGGACTAGCACACGGGGAGCTGTTTTTT. This translates into CASSPQEGLAHGELFF.

The chain couples TRBV9 to TRBJ2-1; 8 nucleotides line up with TRBD2. The V gene end was trimmed by 4 bases and the J gene end by 3 bases; junction bases not matched to a gene: 12. CDR1 SGDLS and CDR2 YYNGEE come from the germline V gene. This CDR3 contains 17 residues. The CDR3 protein is CASSTSSTGGGYNEQFF. The CDR3 bases are TGTGCCAGCAGCACCTCCTCCACGGGGGGGGGCTACAATGAGCAGTTCTTC. Together with reference TRBV9 and TRBJ2-1, the CDR3 gives the full variable domain: DSGVTQTPKHLITATGQRVTLRCSPRSGDLSVYWYQQSLDQGLQFLIQYYNGEERAKGNILERFSAQQFPDLHSELNLSSLELGDSALYFCASSTSSTGGGYNEQFFGPGTRLTVL.